The sequence of this T cell receptor (beta chain) was determined in a study of blood T cells in healthy people across ages. A second 7 to 11 cycle PCR used barcoded and J-beta primers. Tags on each cDNA molecule came from a template-switch adaptor with 12 random nucleotides. Each CDR3 protein gets one entry after TCRdb re-called the 5' RACE reads with MiXCR. Among 450,000 to 600,000 distinct CDR3 sequences, roughly a quarter were seen once, and the ten largest hold over 3.5%. The junction had 7 bases not matched to a gene; V was cut back by 4 bases and J by 7 bases. Germline-derived CDR1 and CDR2 are SGHTA and FQGTGA. The CDR3 is 16 residues long. Samples had at least 6.5 million PBMCs isolated from them. This same sample was also taken into another study, of T cells of mothers and their children.

The receptor's source is a boy aged 2-9 years in good health. The sample was blood. This chain joins TRBV7-3 and TRBJ2-1; TRBD2 matches 13 bases. The CDR3: CASSSTGTSGANEQFF. The CDR3 DNA is TGTGCCAGCAGCTCGACCGGGACTAGCGGGGCGAATGAGCAGTTCTTC.